The 31 T cell receptor beta chains in this list originate from one sample, sequenced in a study of T-cell memory formation after mild COVID-19. TCRdb independently ran MiXCR on the 5' RACE reads; one entry per CDR3 protein. The sample has about 180,000 distinct CDR3 sequences, roughly 20% seen once; the top ten hold 3% to 4.5%. Sequencing input: PBMCs or a T cell subset sorted from them (not recorded which). All receptors derive from a man younger than 35 who had mild COVID-19 (a few samples of this study predate the infection). Cell type and time point are not known.

This rearrangement joins TRBV2 to TRBJ2-3; no definite D call. The ends were cut back, 2 bases at V and 5 bases at J, with 5 bases in the middle. From germline, CDR1 is SNHLY and CDR2 FYNNEI. CDR3 size: 12 residues. DNA of the CDR3: TGTGCCAGCAGTGAACTGGAAGATACGCAGTATTTT. It codes for CASSELEDTQYF. Combining the CDR3 with reference TRBV2 and TRBJ2-3 gives the whole variable domain EPEVTQTPSHQVTQMGQEVILRCVPISNHLYFYWYRQILGQKVEFLVSFYNNEISEKSEIFDDQFSVERPDGSNFTLKIRSTKLEDSAMYFCASSELEDTQYFGPGTRLTVL.

The chain employs TRBV20-1 and TRBJ2-3, with 14 bases lining up with TRBD2. Germline CDR1 reads DFQATT; CDR2 reads SNEGSKA (reference sequence). Trimming at V came to 5 bases and at J to 8 bases, leaving 12 bases not matched to a gene. The CDR3 totals 16 residues. The CDR3 bases are TGCAGTGCTTCCCCAAGACTAGCGGGGGGGTCGGGTACGCAGTATTTT. It is translated as CSASPRLAGGSGTQYF.

The J gene is TRBJ1-1, the V gene TRBV5-1; 7 bases fit TRBD1. This CDR3 is built from 14 residues. The V gene end was trimmed by 5 bases and the J gene end by 1 base; junction bases not matched to a gene: 5. Germline V gene sequence: CDR1 SGHRS, CDR2 YFSETQ. The CDR3 DNA sequence: TGCGCCAGCAGTGCCGACAGGGCGAACACTGAAGCTTTCTTT. The encoded protein is CASSADRANTEAFF.

V and J are TRBV20-1 and TRBJ1-1; D is ambiguous. There are 14 residues in the CDR3. V shed 4 bases and J shed 1 base, with 13 bases lying between them. Per the germline V gene, CDR1 is DFQATT and CDR2 is SNEGSKA (reference sequence). For the CDR3, the DNA is TGCAGTGCTAACGCCCAGTGGGGGAACACTGAAGCTTTCTTT. Amino acid sequence: CSANAQWGNTEAFF.

The chain joins TRBV5-1 to TRBJ2-1; tentative D call: TRBD1 (6 bases). This CDR3 comprises 15 residues. Germline-derived CDR1 and CDR2 are SGHRS and YFSETQ. The V gene lost 0 bases and the J gene lost 8 bases, with 15 bases spanning the gap. The CDR3 DNA reads as TGCGCCAGCAGCTTGGCAGGGGCCCTGTGGGATGAGCAGTTCTTC. Translating gives CASSLAGALWDEQFF. Using reference TRBV5-1 and TRBJ2-1 for the parts outside the CDR3, the full variable domain is KAGVTQTPRYLIKTRGQQVTLSCSPISGHRSVSWYQQTPGQGLQFLFEYFSETQRNKGNFPGRFSGRQFSNSRSEMNVSTLELGDSALYLCASSLAGALWDEQFFGPGTRLTVL.

This clonotype was counted a few times. This chain uses TRBV4-3 with TRBJ2-5; TRBD1 is a possible D gene (6 bases). This CDR3 is 16 amino acids long. Germline V gives CDR1 LGHNA, CDR2 YSLEER. V gave up 0 bases and J gave up 4 bases, with 15 bases separating them. CDR3 bases: TGCGCCAGCAGCCAAGAAGAGGGGGAAGGCGGAGAGACCCAGTACTTC. Its translation: CASSQEEGEGGETQYF.

This clonotype occurred a few times. This chain connects TRBV4-1 to TRBJ2-1; 8 positions match TRBD2. The CDR3 extends over 18 amino acids. CDR1 is MGHRA, CDR2 YSYEKL, per germline. Trimming cost V 4 bases and J 5 bases; bases outside gene matches: 16. CDR3 residues: CASSPGRRGGPAHNEQFF. The CDR3 DNA follows: TGCGCCAGCAGCCCCGGTCGCCGGGGGGGGCCCGCCCACAATGAGCAGTTCTTC.

The chain employs TRBV6-2 or TRBV6-3 and TRBJ2-6; D is uncertain. V lost 8 bases and J 0 bases, leaving 11 bases between the germline ends. Germline V gene sequence: CDR1 MNHEY, CDR2 SVGEGT. This CDR3 has 15 amino acids. Here the CDR3 reads CASREWSSGANVLTF. The CDR3 nucleotides are TGTGCCAGCCGCGAGTGGAGCTCTGGGGCCAACGTCCTGACTTTC.

J is TRBJ1-6 and V is TRBV6-5; no clear D gene. CDR3 size: 13 residues. The germline gives CDR1 MNHEY, CDR2 SVGAGI. The ends were cut back, 6 bases at V and 9 bases at J, with 12 bases in the middle. The CDR3 DNA is TGTGCCAGCAGACCTAGCAGGACTTCACCCCTCCACTTT. Translating it yields CASRPSRTSPLHF.

This sequence joins TRBV7-9 and TRBJ1-1; D perhaps matches TRBD1 (6 bases). Germline-derived CDR1 and CDR2 are SEHNR and FQNEAQ (reference sequence). This CDR3 is 13 amino acids long. DNA of the CDR3: TGTGCGACCCAGGGGATAGTGAACACTGAAGCTTTCTTT. This encodes CATQGIVNTEAFF.

This clonotype has only one observation. The chain couples TRBV19 to TRBJ1-5; D unresolved. V was clipped by 7 bases and J by 1 base, with 11 bases between them. In germline, CDR1 is LNHDA, CDR2 SQIVND (reference sequence). The CDR3 is 14 residues long. This CDR3 is CASKSHRSNQPQHF. The CDR3 DNA follows: TGTGCCAGTAAATCCCACAGAAGCAATCAGCCCCAGCATTTT.

The chain links TRBV2 to TRBJ2-1, with TRBD2 matching over 8 bases. V shed 6 bases, J shed 4 bases, and the junction held 11 bases outside the gene matches. The CDR3 contains 16 residues. Germline V gene lookup returns CDR1 SNHLY and CDR2 FYNNEI. CDR3 region: CASSGTGTRGYNEQFF. DNA for the CDR3: TGTGCCAGCAGCGGAACCGGGACTAGGGGGTACAATGAGCAGTTCTTC. The entire variable domain, with the rest obtained from reference TRBV2 and TRBJ2-1, is as follows: EPEVTQTPSHQVTQMGQEVILRCVPISNHLYFYWYRQILGQKVEFLVSFYNNEISEKSEIFDDQFSVERPDGSNFTLKIRSTKLEDSAMYFCASSGTGTRGYNEQFFGPGTRLTVL.

Many counts were recorded for this clonotype. V is TRBV20-1 and J is TRBJ2-1, with D perhaps matching TRBD1 (5 bases). V dropped 0 bases and J dropped 9 bases, with 12 bases sitting between them. The germline gives CDR1 DFQATT, CDR2 SNEGSKA (reference sequence). The CDR3 is made up of 13 amino acids. Here the CDR3 reads CSARDPPQGEQFF. The CDR3 bases are TGCAGTGCTAGAGACCCCCCCCAGGGTGAGCAGTTCTTC.

V and J are TRBV29-1 and TRBJ2-7; D is uncertain. This CDR3 spans 13 amino acids. Germline CDR1 is SQVTM and CDR2 is ANQGSEA. V shed 3 bases and J shed 6 bases, with 15 bases lying between them. The CDR3: CSVDSSEVSEQYF. As DNA, the CDR3 is TGCAGCGTTGACTCGTCAGAAGTTAGCGAGCAGTACTTC.

This clonotype was counted between two and nine times. The CDR3 region has the DNA TGCAGTGCTACCCCACGAGGGGCCGCCTATGGCTACACCTTC. As protein: CSATPRGAAYGYTF. This chain joins TRBV20-1 and TRBJ1-2; maybe TRBD1 (5 bases). The CDR3 is 14 residues long. CDR1 is DFQATT, CDR2 SNEGSKA, per germline (reference sequence). The V and J ends lost 4 bases and 4 bases respectively, with 16 bases between them.

The chain joins TRBV11-2 to TRBJ2-3, with 12 bases aligning to TRBD2. The germline gives CDR1 SGHAT, CDR2 FQNNGV. V lost 4 bases and J lost 2; bases outside the gene matches: 4. The CDR3 consists of 16 residues. Here the CDR3 reads CASSSRLAGVTDTQYF. Written as DNA, the CDR3 is TGTGCCAGCAGCTCTCGACTAGCGGGGGTCACAGATACGCAGTATTTT.

In DNA form, the CDR3 reads TGCGCCAGCAGCACAGGGTTTCCGGCTGGCTACACCTTC. This gives the protein CASSTGFPAGYTF. This rearrangement joins TRBV5-1 to TRBJ1-2; D perhaps matches TRBD1 (6 bases). The CDR3 totals 13 residues. Per the germline V gene, CDR1 is SGHRS and CDR2 is YFSETQ. Trimming removed 4 bases from V and 7 bases from J, with 14 bases in between.

V and J are TRBV28 and TRBJ2-7; D is possibly TRBD2 (7 bases). This CDR3 has 16 amino acids. CDR1 MDHEN and CDR2 SYDVKM come from the germline V gene. Trimming pared 3 bases from V and 4 bases from J, leaving 19 bases between. CDR3 residues: CASSFRGATYPYEQYV. CDR3 bases: TGTGCCAGCAGTTTTCGGGGGGCCACTTACCCTTACGAGCAGTACGTC.

This clonotype came up a few times. As DNA, the CDR3 is TGTGCCAGCAGCACCCTCCGTGCGGCCAAAAACATTCAGTACTTC. Amino acid sequence: CASSTLRAAKNIQYF. The J gene is TRBJ2-4, the V gene TRBV13; no clear D gene. This CDR3 spans 15 amino acids. Germline values: CDR1 PRHDT, CDR2 FYEKMQ (reference sequence). V gave up 5 bases and J gave up 1 base, with 12 bases separating them.

J is TRBJ1-6 and V is TRBV5-1, with 12 nucleotides matching TRBD1. The CDR3 spans 18 residues. The trim removed 5 bases at V and 8 bases at J, leaving 14 bases unmatched. Per germline, CDR1 SGHRS and CDR2 YFSETQ. Here the CDR3 DNA reads TGCGCCAGCAGTCGCCGGGACAGGGGGCGCGCATTGGATTCACCCCTCCACTTT. Translated: CASSRRDRGRALDSPLHF.

This clonotype occurred a few times. V gene TRBV7-2 combines with J gene TRBJ2-5, with D possibly being TRBD1 (5 bases). The germline V and J ends were trimmed by 5 bases and 5 bases, with 9 bases remaining between them. CDR1 SGHTA and CDR2 FQGNSA come from the germline V gene. CDR3 length: 12 amino acids. The CDR3 here is CASSGAWETQYF. The CDR3 DNA is TGTGCCAGCAGCGGGGCGTGGGAGACCCAGTACTTC.

The V and J genes are TRBV6-5 and TRBJ2-3; unclear D gene. V was clipped by 0 bases and J by 3 bases, with 4 bases between them. Per germline, CDR1 MNHEY and CDR2 SVGAGI. This CDR3 comprises 13 residues. The CDR3 protein is CASSYSETDTQYF. CDR3 nucleotides: TGTGCCAGCAGTTACTCGGAGACAGATACGCAGTATTTT.

The chain links TRBV20-1 to TRBJ1-2, with 9 bases matching TRBD1. V was pared by 0 bases and J by 6 bases, with 5 bases of the junction left unmatched. The germline gives CDR1 DFQATT, CDR2 SNEGSKA (reference sequence). The CDR3 has 14 residues. The CDR3 region is CSARDGDRENGYTF. In DNA form, the CDR3 reads TGCAGTGCTAGAGATGGGGACAGGGAAAATGGCTACACCTTC.

This chain joins TRBV2 and TRBJ2-2; D is unresolved. Germline-derived CDR1 and CDR2 are SNHLY and FYNNEI. The CDR3 spans 11 residues. V was trimmed by 3 bases and J by 8 bases, leaving 4 bases between them. The CDR3 spells CASSDRGELFF. The CDR3 DNA reads TGTGCCAGCAGTGACAGGGGGGAGCTGTTTTTT.

The V call is TRBV5-6, the J call TRBJ1-2; no firm D call. This CDR3 has 11 amino acids. Germline V gene lookup returns CDR1 SGHDT and CDR2 YYEEEE. The germline V and J ends were trimmed by 1 base and 8 bases, with 6 bases remaining between them. In DNA, the CDR3 is TGTGCCAGCAGCTTGCAGGACGGCTACACCTTC. Encoded protein: CASSLQDGYTF.

The chain joins TRBV4-2 to TRBJ1-2; D may be TRBD1 (6 bases). The V gene's germline CDR1 is LGHNA and CDR2 YNFKEQ. Trimming took 0 bases from V and 4 from J, leaving 18 bases between them. The CDR3 is 17 residues long. In DNA form, the CDR3 reads TGTGCCAGCAGCCAAGAAACAACAGGGAAAGTCCCCTATGGCTACACCTTC. Amino acids: CASSQETTGKVPYGYTF.

V usage is TRBV12-3 or TRBV12-4 and J usage is TRBJ1-5; D is unclear. This CDR3 region has 13 residues. The ends were cut back, 2 bases at V and 6 bases at J, with 8 bases in the middle. CDR3 protein: CASSLFGVQPQHF. As DNA, the CDR3 is TGTGCCAGCAGTTTATTCGGGGTTCAGCCCCAGCATTTT.

This clonotype was counted only a few times. The J gene is TRBJ2-1, the V gene TRBV18, with D hard to call. V was pared by 3 bases and J by 8 bases, with 11 bases between. This CDR3 is 13 amino acids long. In germline, CDR1 is KGHSH, CDR2 LQKENI. Here the CDR3 DNA reads TGTGCCAGCTCACCCGTCCTTCTCCATGAGCAGTTCTTC. This sequence encodes CASSPVLLHEQFF.

With respect to this clonotype: The conserved phenylalanine or tryptophan is not found at the CDR3 terminus, so this likely reflects a read error. The limits of the CDR3 on the DNA are not certain, so only TCRdb's listed CDR3 is given. The chain is built from TRBV2 and TRBJ2-5; the table's D call of TRBD1 was not tested on the DNA. Germline CDR1 and CDR2: SNHLY and FYNNEI. The CDR3 extends over 12 residues, inclusive of both ends. The CDR3 spells CASSGSPWGRDV.

The rearrangement joins TRBV4-3 to TRBJ1-6; D is ambiguous. This CDR3 is 12 amino acids long. Trimming cost V 1 base and J 8 bases, with 3 bases left between them. Germline V gene sequence: CDR1 LGHNA, CDR2 YSLEER. In DNA form, the CDR3 reads TGCGCCAGCAGCCAAGGACATTCACCCCTCCACTTT. Protein sequence: CASSQGHSPLHF.

This clonotype occurred many times. The rearrangement links TRBV18 to TRBJ1-1, with D possibly matching TRBD1 (6 bases). V was cut by 6 bases and J by 2 bases, with 19 bases left in between. The CDR3 length is 16 residues. Per germline, CDR1 KGHSH and CDR2 LQKENI. The CDR3 sequence: CASSPNRGLTNTEAFF. In DNA, the CDR3 is TGTGCCAGCTCCCCGAACCGGGGGCTTACAAACACTGAAGCTTTCTTT.